Below are 19 T cell receptor beta chains sequenced from a single sample in a study of early T cells in non-severe SARS-CoV-2 infection. TCRdb analysed the 5' RACE reads with MiXCR anew, one entry per CDR3 protein. The table records 100,000 to 120,000 distinct CDR3 sequences, around an eighth of them present only once. The source was whole blood, collected at baseline. The receptors originated from an adult who was a healthcare worker with PCR-confirmed SARS-CoV-2 infection or an uninfected control (not recorded which).

The rearrangement joins TRBV5-1 to TRBJ2-5; 7 bases fit TRBD1. Per germline, CDR1 SGHRS and CDR2 YFSETQ. The CDR3 contains 15 residues. The V and J ends lost 4 bases and 5 bases, in that order; junction bases with no gene match: 11. Here the CDR3 DNA reads TGCGCCAGCAGCCTTTCTTTAGGGGGCTGGGAGACCCAGTACTTC. As protein: CASSLSLGGWETQYF.

The chain has TRBV20-1 and TRBJ2-3, with D possibly called TRBD1 or TRBD2 (6 bases each). This CDR3 contains 14 residues. Deletions cut 6 bases from V and 5 bases from J, with 18 bases between. Per the germline V gene, CDR1 is DFQATT and CDR2 is SNEGSKA (reference sequence). CDR3 amino acids: CSAIRGGSGDTQYF. The DNA of the CDR3 is TGCAGTGCCATAAGAGGGGGGAGTGGAGATACGCAGTATTTT.

This clonotype was counted only a few times. The chain uses TRBV20-1 and TRBJ2-7, with a tentative D call TRBD2 (5 bases). Germline values: CDR1 DFQATT, CDR2 SNEGSKA (reference sequence). The CDR3 extends over 14 amino acids. CDR3 in DNA: TGCAGCGCAACTGGGAGCGGATACTCCTACGAGCAGTACTTC. It codes for CSATGSGYSYEQYF.

The CDR3 is CSARSRGNAGNEQFF. CDR3 coding DNA: TGCAGTGCTAGATCCAGGGGTAATGCGGGGAATGAGCAGTTCTTC. This chain connects TRBV20-1 to TRBJ2-1; either TRBD1 or TRBD2 may supply D (6 bases each). Germline V gene lookup returns CDR1 DFQATT and CDR2 SNEGSKA (reference sequence). The CDR3 covers 15 residues. V was shortened by 2 bases and J by 7 bases, with 18 bases between the two germline ends.

This clonotype was seen more than once but under ten times. The chain combines TRBV29-1 with TRBJ2-4; 9 bases align to TRBD1. The CDR3 is 14 residues long. From germline, CDR1 is SQVTM and CDR2 ANQGSEA. V was pared by 5 bases and J by 5 bases, with 7 bases of the junction left unmatched. The CDR3 DNA reads TGCAGCGTTTCCCCAGGACAGGGGCAAAACATTCAGTACTTC. Its translation is CSVSPGQGQNIQYF.

The chain links TRBV28 to TRBJ1-1, with no clear D. Germline V lookup: CDR1 MDHEN, CDR2 SYDVKM. Trimming shortened V by 3 bases and J by 2 bases, and 4 bases separated the two germline ends. The CDR3 has 12 residues. This CDR3 reads CASSFLNTEAFF. The DNA of the CDR3 is TGTGCCAGCAGTTTCCTCAACACTGAAGCTTTCTTT.

J is TRBJ1-2 and V is TRBV7-3; 8 positions match TRBD1. V was clipped by 5 bases and J by 3 bases; unmatched bases: 8. Per germline, CDR1 SGHTA and CDR2 FQGTGA. There are 15 residues in the CDR3. CDR3 sequence: CASSLQGQGYYGYTF. The CDR3 DNA reads TGTGCCAGCAGCCTACAAGGACAGGGCTACTATGGCTACACCTTC.

This clonotype showed up just a few times. This chain connects TRBV20-1 to TRBJ2-2, with D unclear. CDR1 and CDR2 (germline): DFQATT, SNEGSKA (reference sequence). Trimming pared 5 bases from V and 1 base from J, leaving 11 bases between. The CDR3 sequence is 14 residues long. CDR3 DNA: TGCAGTGCTGGACGGACGGTGAACACCGGGGAGCTGTTTTTT. This encodes CSAGRTVNTGELFF.

This clonotype came up a few times. The chain has TRBV6-2 or TRBV6-3 and TRBJ2-5, with D possibly called TRBD1 or TRBD2 (5 bases each). V was shortened by 2 bases and J by 1 base, with 17 bases between the two germline ends. The V gene's germline CDR1 is MNHEY and CDR2 SVGEGT. The CDR3 spans 17 residues. In DNA, the CDR3 is TGTGCCAGCAGTTACCTAGGGACCAGAAGAGCCCAAGAGACCCAGTACTTC. It encodes CASSYLGTRRAQETQYF.

This clonotype was seen more than once but under ten times. This sequence joins TRBV15 and TRBJ1-1; 9 bases are shared with TRBD1. The CDR3 is 16 amino acids. CDR1 and CDR2 from the germline V gene are LNHNV and YYDKDF (reference sequence). The V gene end was trimmed by 4 bases and the J gene end by 6 bases; junction bases not matched to a gene: 12. The CDR3 loop reads CATSIGQTGGKAEAFF. In DNA, the CDR3 is TGTGCCACCAGCATCGGCCAGACAGGGGGAAAAGCTGAAGCTTTCTTT.

The CDR3 protein is CASSADNSNEQYF. In DNA, the CDR3 is TGCGCCAGCAGCGCCGACAACAGCAACGAGCAGTACTTC. V and J are TRBV5-1 and TRBJ2-7, with no clear D. Germline loops: CDR1 SGHRS, CDR2 YFSETQ. With 4 bases removed from V and 5 bases from J, the gap between germline ends came to 13 bases. The CDR3 has 13 amino acids.

Ten or more counts support this clonotype. The rearrangement joins TRBV6-5 to TRBJ1-1; weak D call: TRBD1 (6 bases). CDR3 size: 13 residues. Trimming removed 7 bases from V and 2 bases from J, with 11 bases in between. Germline V gene lookup returns CDR1 MNHEY and CDR2 SVGAGI. CDR3 sequence reads: CASNRQANTEAFF. The CDR3, as DNA: TGTGCCAGCAACAGACAGGCAAACACTGAAGCTTTCTTT.

This clonotype was recorded many times. The chain combines TRBV20-1 with TRBJ2-1, with 11 bases that match TRBD2. Germline-derived CDR1 and CDR2 are DFQATT and SNEGSKA (reference sequence). Trimming at V came to 1 base and at J to 8 bases, leaving 4 bases not matched to a gene. CDR3 length: 14 residues. The CDR3 nucleotides read TGCAGTGCTAGAGTACTAGCGGGAGTCTATGAGCAGTTCTTC. Its translation: CSARVLAGVYEQFF.

This clonotype was seen a few times. This chain connects TRBV19 to TRBJ2-4; the D gene is possibly TRBD2 (6 bases). CDR3 length: 15 amino acids. V was trimmed by 5 bases and J by 0 bases, leaving 11 bases between them. Germline-derived CDR1 and CDR2 are LNHDA and SQIVND (reference sequence). The CDR3 nucleotides read TGTGCCAGTAGTTCGGGGGTCTTAGCCAAAAACATTCAGTACTTC. This encodes CASSSGVLAKNIQYF.

This clonotype was seen a few times. The chain links TRBV9 to TRBJ1-5; a possible D gene is TRBD1 (5 bases). The germline CDR1 and CDR2 sequences are SGDLS and YYNGEE. Trimming shortened V by 4 bases and J by 2 bases, and 13 bases separated the two germline ends. This CDR3 region has 15 residues. DNA for the CDR3: TGTGCCAGCAGCCCCCGGGGGGATGGCAATCAGCCCCAGCATTTT. Translating it yields CASSPRGDGNQPQHF.

This clonotype was counted at least ten times. The J gene is TRBJ2-7, the V gene TRBV27; 10 positions match TRBD1. Germline CDR1 reads MNHEY; CDR2 reads SMNVEV (reference sequence). The length of the CDR3 is 17 residues. V was clipped by 1 base and J by 5 bases; unmatched bases: 11. In DNA, the CDR3 is TGTGCCAGCAGTTTATTAGGGCAGGGACAGGGGTCCCACGAGCAGTACTTC. Translating it yields CASSLLGQGQGSHEQYF.

This clonotype was seen only a few times. The chain recombines TRBV6-5 with TRBJ1-1; D remains ambiguous. CDR1 and CDR2 from the germline V gene are MNHEY and SVGAGI. V was shortened by 5 bases and J by 1 base, with 11 bases between the two germline ends. This CDR3 has 14 residues. The CDR3 coding sequence is TGTGCCAGCAGTCGGATGGGCCCGAACACTGAAGCTTTCTTT. Protein sequence: CASSRMGPNTEAFF.

This clonotype has more than one count but fewer than ten. The CDR3 sequence is CSVDADPKGAGNTIYF. For the CDR3, the DNA is TGCAGCGTTGATGCGGACCCCAAAGGAGCTGGAAACACCATATATTTT. The chain employs TRBV29-1 and TRBJ1-3; no clear D gene. The CDR3 is 16 amino acids. The germline CDR1 and CDR2 sequences are SQVTM and ANQGSEA. V gave up 3 bases and J gave up 2 bases, with 17 bases separating them.

This clonotype was seen only a few times. The chain is built from TRBV11-2 and TRBJ2-1, with TRBD2 matching 7 bases. This CDR3 spans 16 amino acids. Trimming removed 4 bases from V and 1 base from J; junction bases left unmatched: 7. Germline V gives CDR1 SGHAT, CDR2 FQNNGV. CDR3 protein: CASSSQSGRSYNEQFF. The CDR3 DNA is TGTGCCAGCAGCTCACAATCCGGGAGGTCCTACAATGAGCAGTTCTTC.